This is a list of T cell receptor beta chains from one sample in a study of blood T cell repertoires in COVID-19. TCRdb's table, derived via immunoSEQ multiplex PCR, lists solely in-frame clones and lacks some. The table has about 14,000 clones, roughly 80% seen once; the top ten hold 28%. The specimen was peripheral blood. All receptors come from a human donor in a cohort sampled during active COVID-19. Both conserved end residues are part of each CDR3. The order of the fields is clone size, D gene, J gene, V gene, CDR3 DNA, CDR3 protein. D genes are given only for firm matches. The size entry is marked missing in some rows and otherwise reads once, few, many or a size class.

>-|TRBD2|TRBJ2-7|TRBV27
TGTGCCAGCAGTCCCCCAGCGGGAGAGCAGGAGCAGTACTTC
CASSPPAGEQEQYF
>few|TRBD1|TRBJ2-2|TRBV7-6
TGTGCCAGCAGCTCCTGGACAGGGGACACCGGGGAGCTGTTTTTT
CASSSWTGDTGELFF
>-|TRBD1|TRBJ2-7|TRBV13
TGTGCCAGCAGCCATCCCACCACAGGGGGGCACGAGCAGTACTTC
CASSHPTTGGHEQYF
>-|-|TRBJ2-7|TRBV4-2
TGTGCCAGCAGCCAAGTCGGCGGTACCTACGAGCAGTACTTC
CASSQVGGTYEQYF
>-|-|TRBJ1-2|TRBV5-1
TGCGCCAGCAGCTTGGGCACAGAATCGTCCTATGGCTACACCTTC
CASSLGTESSYGYTF
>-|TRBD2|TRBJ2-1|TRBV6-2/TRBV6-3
TGTGCCAGCAGTTACGGCGGGAGGGCCGATGAGCAGTTCTTC
CASSYGGRADEQFF
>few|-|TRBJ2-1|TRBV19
TGTGCCAGTAGCAGGGGCGTTGATGAGCAGTTCTTC
CASSRGVDEQFF
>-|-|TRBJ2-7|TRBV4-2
TGTGCCAGCAGCCAAGTTCGTTCAGGCCTCCTCTACGAGCAGTACTTC
CASSQVRSGLLYEQYF
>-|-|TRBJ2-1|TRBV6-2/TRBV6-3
TGTGCCAGCAGTTACCCCCGGGACTTCAGACAACTTAGCTCCTACAATGAGCAGTTCTTC
CASSYPRDFRQLSSYNEQFF
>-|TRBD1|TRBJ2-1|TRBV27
TGTGCCAGCAGTGTGACAGGGGAATTTTACAATGAGCAGTTCTTC
CASSVTGEFYNEQFF
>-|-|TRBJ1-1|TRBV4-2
TGTGCCAGCAGCCAAACCGGACAGAACACTGAAGCTTTCTTT
CASSQTGQNTEAFF
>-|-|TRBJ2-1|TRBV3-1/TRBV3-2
TGTGCCAGCAGCCTTTCCCCCCAGGGGATCAATGAGCAGTTCTTC
CASSLSPQGINEQFF
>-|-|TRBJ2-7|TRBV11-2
TGTGCCAGCAGCTTAGAGGGTAGCCCCTACGAGCAGTACTTC
CASSLEGSPYEQYF
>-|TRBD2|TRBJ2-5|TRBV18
TGTGCCAGCTCACCACCGAGCGGGAACCAAGAGAACCAGTACTTC
CASSPPSGNQENQYF
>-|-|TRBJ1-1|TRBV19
TGTGCCAGTAGTATCAACAGTGTCAACACTGAAGCTTTCTTT
CASSINSVNTEAFF
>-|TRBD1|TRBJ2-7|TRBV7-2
TGTGCCAGCAGCTTATCCTCACAGGGGGCATTACTCGAGCAGTACTTC
CASSLSSQGALLEQYF
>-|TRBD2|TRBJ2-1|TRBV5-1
TGCGCCAGCAGCTTGGGACTAGCGGGATTTAATGAGCAGTTCTTC
CASSLGLAGFNEQFF
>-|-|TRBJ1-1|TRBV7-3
TGTGCCAGCAGCCCAGGACAATCGAACACTGAAGCTTTCTTT
CASSPGQSNTEAFF
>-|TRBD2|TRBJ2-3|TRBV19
TGTGCCAGTAGTTTTCATCGCGGGAGCGCAGATACGCAGTATTTT
CASSFHRGSADTQYF
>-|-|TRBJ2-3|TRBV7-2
TGTGCCAGCACTACTCAGGGCGCTCTCGGGTCAGATACGCAGTATTTT
CASTTQGALGSDTQYF
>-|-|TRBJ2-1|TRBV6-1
TGTGCCAGCAGTGAAACAGGTCCGGTACCGTATTCCTACAATGAGCAGTTCTTC
CASSETGPVPYSYNEQFF
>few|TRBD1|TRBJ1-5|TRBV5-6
TGTGCCAGCAGCATGGGACAGGGGGAATTAACCCAGCATTTT
CASSMGQGELTQHF
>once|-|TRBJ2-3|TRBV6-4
TGTGCCAGCAGGGTACAGGGTTCTAGCACAGATACGCAGTATTTT
CASRVQGSSTDTQYF
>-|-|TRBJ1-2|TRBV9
TGTGCCAGCAGCGACCGAGATGGCTACACCTTC
CASSDRDGYTF
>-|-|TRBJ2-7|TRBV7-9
TGTGCCAGCAGCCCCCCCGGGGTTACCTACGAGCAGTACTTC
CASSPPGVTYEQYF
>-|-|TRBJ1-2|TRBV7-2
TGTGCCAGCAGTTCCGGAGTGGCAGCAGCGTATGGCTACACCTTC
CASSSGVAAAYGYTF
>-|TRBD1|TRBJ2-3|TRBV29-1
TGCAGCGCCTACTACGGGACAGCAGATACGCAGTATTTT
CSAYYGTADTQYF
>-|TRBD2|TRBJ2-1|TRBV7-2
TGTGCCAGCAGCTTAGTGACTAGCGGGAGTCATGAGCAGTTCTTC
CASSLVTSGSHEQFF
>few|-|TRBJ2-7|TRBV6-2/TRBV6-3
TGTGCCAGCAGTTACGGCGGGCCCCTCTCCTACGAGCAGTACTTC
CASSYGGPLSYEQYF
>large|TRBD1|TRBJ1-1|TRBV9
TGTGCCAGCAGCCCCTCAACAGGGGTCCCTGAAGCTTTCTTT
CASSPSTGVPEAFF
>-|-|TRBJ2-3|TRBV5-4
TGTGCCAGCAGCTGGGAGGTCGGCACAGATACGCAGTATTTT
CASSWEVGTDTQYF
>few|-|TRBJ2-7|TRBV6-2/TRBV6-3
TGTGCCAGCAGTGACAGAACCCCCTACGAGCAGTACTTC
CASSDRTPYEQYF
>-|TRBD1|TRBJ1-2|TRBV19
TGTGCCAGTACCCCCGGACAGGGGAACGGCTATGGCTACACCTTC
CASTPGQGNGYGYTF
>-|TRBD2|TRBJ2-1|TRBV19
TGTGCCAGTAACCCGGCGGCTAGCGGGAGCCTCAATGAGCAGTTCTTC
CASNPAASGSLNEQFF
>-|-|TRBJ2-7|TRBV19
TGTGCCAGTAGTATGTGGTCAGCGAACACCTACGAGCAGTACTTC
CASSMWSANTYEQYF
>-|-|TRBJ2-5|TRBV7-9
TGTGCCAGCAGCTTAATACGGGGTGAGCAAGAGACCCAGTACTTC
CASSLIRGEQETQYF
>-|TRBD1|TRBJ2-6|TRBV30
TGTGCCTGGGGGGACAGTTACTCTGGGGCCAACGTCCTGACTTTC
CAWGDSYSGANVLTF
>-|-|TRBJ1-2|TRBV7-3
TGTGCCAGCAGCGAAGGGGGAACAGCCTATGGCTACACCTTC
CASSEGGTAYGYTF
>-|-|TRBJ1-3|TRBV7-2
TGTGCCAGCGGAAAGCCGGAAGCGGGAAACACCATATATTTT
CASGKPEAGNTIYF
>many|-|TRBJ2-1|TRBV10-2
TGCGCCAGCAGTGAAGCGGATGAGCAGTTCTTC
CASSEADEQFF
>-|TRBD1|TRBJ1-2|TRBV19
TGTGCCAGTAGTCATGACAGGGCTGGCGGCTACACCTTC
CASSHDRAGGYTF
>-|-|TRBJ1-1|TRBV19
TGTGCCAGTAGTGGGAGACAGGACACTGAAGCTTTCTTT
CASSGRQDTEAFF
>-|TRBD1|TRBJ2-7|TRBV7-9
TGTGCCAGCAGCTCGACCACAGGGGAATCCCTCTACGAGCAGTACTTC
CASSSTTGESLYEQYF
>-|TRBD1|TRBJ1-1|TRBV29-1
TGCAGCGGGGGACAGGGGAGGACTGAAGCTTTCTTT
CSGGQGRTEAFF
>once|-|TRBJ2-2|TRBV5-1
TGCGCCAGCAGCTCTACAGGTAACACCGGGGAGCTGTTTTTT
CASSSTGNTGELFF
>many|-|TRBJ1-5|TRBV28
TGTGCCACCTCCGGGGGGGTTAGCAATCAGCCCCAGCATTTT
CATSGGVSNQPQHF
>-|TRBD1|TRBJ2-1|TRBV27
TGTGCCACCTTGGACAGGGGGGCCAATGAGCAGTTCTTC
CATLDRGANEQFF
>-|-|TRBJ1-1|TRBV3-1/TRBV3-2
TGTGCCAGCAGCCAAGATATGGCTGCCGGGGCTTTCTTT
CASSQDMAAGAFF
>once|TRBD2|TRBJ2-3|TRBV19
TGTGCCAGTGGACCCCGGAGGATTCTAGCGGGTCCAGATACGCAGTATTTT
CASGPRRILAGPDTQYF
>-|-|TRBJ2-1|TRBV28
TGTGCCAGCGGGGGACTCAATGAGCAGTTCTTC
CASGGLNEQFF